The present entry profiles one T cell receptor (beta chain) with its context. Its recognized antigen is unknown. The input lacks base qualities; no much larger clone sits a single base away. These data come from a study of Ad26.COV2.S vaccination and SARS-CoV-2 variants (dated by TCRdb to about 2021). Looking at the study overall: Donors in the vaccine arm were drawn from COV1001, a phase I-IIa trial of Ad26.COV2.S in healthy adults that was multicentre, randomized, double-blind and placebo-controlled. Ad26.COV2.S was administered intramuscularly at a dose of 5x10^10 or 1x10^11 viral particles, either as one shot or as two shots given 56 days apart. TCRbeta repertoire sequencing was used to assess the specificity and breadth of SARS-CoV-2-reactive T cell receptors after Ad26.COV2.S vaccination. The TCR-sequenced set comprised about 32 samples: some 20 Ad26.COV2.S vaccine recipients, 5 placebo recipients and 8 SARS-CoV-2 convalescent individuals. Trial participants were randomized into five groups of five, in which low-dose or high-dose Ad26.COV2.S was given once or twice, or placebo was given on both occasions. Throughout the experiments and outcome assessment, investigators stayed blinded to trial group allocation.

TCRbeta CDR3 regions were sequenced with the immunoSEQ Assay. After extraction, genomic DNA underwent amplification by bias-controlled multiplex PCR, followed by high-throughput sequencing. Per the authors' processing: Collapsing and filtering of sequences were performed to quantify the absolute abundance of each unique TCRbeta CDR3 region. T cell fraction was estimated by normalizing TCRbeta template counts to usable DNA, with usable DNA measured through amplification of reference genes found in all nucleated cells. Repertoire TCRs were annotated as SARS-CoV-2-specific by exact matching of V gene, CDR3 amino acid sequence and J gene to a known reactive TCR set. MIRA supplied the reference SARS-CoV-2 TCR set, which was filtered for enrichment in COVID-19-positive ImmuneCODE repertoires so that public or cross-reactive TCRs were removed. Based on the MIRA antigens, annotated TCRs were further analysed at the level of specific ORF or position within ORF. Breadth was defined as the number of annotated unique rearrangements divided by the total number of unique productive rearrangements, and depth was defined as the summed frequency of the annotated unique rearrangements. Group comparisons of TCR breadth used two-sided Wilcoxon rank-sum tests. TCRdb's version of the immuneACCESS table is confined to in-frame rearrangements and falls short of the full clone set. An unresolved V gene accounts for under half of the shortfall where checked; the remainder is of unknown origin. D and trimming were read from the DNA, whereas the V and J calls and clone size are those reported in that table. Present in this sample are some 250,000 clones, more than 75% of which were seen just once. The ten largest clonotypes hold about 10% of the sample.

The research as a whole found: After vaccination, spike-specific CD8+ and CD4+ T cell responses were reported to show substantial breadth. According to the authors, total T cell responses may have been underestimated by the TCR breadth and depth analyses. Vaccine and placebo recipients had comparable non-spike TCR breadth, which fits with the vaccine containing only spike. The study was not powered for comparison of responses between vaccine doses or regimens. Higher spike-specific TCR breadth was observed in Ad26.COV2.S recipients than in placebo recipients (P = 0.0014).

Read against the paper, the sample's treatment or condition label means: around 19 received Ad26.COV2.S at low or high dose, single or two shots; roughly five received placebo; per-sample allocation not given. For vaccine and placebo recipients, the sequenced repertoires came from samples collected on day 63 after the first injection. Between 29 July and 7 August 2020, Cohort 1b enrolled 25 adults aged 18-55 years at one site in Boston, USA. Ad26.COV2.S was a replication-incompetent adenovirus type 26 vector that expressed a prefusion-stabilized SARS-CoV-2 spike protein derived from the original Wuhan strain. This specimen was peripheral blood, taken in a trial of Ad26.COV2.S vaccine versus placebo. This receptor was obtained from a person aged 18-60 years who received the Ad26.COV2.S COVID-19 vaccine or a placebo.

The CDR3 protein is CASSQDRGLIGGELFF. The sequenced DNA is TGTGCCAGCAGCCAAGACAGGGGGCTAATTGGCGGGGAGCTGTTTTTT. The sequence joins TRBV5-6 to TRBJ2-2, with 10 middle bases fitting TRBD1. CDR1 and CDR2 (SGHDT, YYEEEE) derive from the germline V gene. The germline V and J ends show losses of 4 bases and 7 bases respectively, and no gene match explains 10 bases of the junction. There are 16 amino acids in the CDR3, from cysteine to phenylalanine inclusive. The entry retains the CDR3 DNA only, 48 bases that are in frame from base 1. The full variable domain, with segments outside the CDR3 supplied by the reference TRBV5-6 and TRBJ2-2 proteins, appears as DAGVTQSPTHLIKTRGQQVTLRCSPKSGHDTVSWYQQALGQGPQFIFQYYEEEERQRGNFPDRFSGHQFPNYSSELNVNALLLGDSALYLCASSQDRGLIGGELFFGEGSRLTVL.